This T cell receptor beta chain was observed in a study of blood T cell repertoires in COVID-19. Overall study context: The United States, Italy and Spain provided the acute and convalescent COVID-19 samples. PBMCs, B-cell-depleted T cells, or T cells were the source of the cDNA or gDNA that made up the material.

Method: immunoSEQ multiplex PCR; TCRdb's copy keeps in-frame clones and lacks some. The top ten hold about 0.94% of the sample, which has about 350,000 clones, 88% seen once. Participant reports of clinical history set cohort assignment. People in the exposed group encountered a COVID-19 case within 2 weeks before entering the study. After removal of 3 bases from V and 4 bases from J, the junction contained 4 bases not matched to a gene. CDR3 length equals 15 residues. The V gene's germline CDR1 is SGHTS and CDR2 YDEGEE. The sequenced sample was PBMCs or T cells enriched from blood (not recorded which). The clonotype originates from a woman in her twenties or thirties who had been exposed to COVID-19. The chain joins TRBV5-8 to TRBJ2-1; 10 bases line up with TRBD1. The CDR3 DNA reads TGTGCCAGCAGCTCGACAGGGGGCTTATACAATGAGCAGTTCTTC. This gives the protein CASSSTGGLYNEQFF.